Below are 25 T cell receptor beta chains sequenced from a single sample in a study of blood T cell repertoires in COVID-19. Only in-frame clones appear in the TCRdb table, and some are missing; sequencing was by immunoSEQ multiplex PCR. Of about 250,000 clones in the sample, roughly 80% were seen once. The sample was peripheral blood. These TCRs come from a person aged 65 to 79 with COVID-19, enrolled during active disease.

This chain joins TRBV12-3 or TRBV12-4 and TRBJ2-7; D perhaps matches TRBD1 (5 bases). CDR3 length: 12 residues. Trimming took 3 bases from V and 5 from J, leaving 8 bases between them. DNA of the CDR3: TGTGCCAGCAGTTTCCCAGGGAACGAGCAGTACTTC. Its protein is CASSFPGNEQYF.

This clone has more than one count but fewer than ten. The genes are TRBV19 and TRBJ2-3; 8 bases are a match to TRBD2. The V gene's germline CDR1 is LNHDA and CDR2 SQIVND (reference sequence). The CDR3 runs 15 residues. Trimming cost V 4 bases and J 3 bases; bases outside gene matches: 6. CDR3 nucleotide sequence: TGTGCCAGTAGTACCGGGGGGGCGTGGACAGATACGCAGTATTTT. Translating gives CASSTGGAWTDTQYF.

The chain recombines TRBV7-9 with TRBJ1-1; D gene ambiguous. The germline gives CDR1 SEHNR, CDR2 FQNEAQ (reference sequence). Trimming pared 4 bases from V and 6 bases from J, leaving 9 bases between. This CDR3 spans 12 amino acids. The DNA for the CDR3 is TGTGCCAGCAGCTACGAGTCTGCTGAAGCTTTCTTT. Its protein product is CASSYESAEAFF.

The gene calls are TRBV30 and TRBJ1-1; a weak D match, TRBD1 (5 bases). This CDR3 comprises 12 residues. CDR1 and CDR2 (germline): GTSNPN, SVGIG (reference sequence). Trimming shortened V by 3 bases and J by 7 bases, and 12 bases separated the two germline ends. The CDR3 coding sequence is TGTGCCTGGAGGCTACAGACAGTTGAAGCTTTCTTT. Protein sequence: CAWRLQTVEAFF.

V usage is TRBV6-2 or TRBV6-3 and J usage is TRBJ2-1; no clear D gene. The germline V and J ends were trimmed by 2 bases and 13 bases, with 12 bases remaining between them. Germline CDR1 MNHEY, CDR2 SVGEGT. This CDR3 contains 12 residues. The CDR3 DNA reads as TGTGCCAGCAGTTACCCGTCGCGGCGCCAGTTCTTC. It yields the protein CASSYPSRRQFF.

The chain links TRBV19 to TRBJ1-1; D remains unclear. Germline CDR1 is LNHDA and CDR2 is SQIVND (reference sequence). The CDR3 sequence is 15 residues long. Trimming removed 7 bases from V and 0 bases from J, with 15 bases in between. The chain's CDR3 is CASKSTAIMNTEAFF. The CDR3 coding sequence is TGTGCCAGTAAGAGCACAGCAATCATGAACACTGAAGCTTTCTTT.

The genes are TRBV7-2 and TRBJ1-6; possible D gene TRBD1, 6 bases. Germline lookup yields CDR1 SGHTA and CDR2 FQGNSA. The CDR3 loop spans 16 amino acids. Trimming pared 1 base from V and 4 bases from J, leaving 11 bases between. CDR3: CASSLEGTPYNSPLHF. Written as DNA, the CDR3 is TGTGCCAGCAGCTTAGAAGGGACACCTTATAATTCACCCCTCCACTTT.

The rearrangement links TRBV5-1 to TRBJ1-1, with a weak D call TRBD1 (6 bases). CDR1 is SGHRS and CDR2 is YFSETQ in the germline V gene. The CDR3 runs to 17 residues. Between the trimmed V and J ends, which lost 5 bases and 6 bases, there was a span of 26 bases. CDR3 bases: TGCGCCAGCAGACAGACTTCCCCGGGCAGGGGTAAGGCTGAAGCTTTCTTT. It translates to CASRQTSPGRGKAEAFF.

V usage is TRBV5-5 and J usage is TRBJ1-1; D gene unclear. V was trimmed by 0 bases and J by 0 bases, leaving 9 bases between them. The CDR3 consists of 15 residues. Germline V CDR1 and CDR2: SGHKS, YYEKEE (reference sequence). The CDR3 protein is CASSLGAGLNTEAFF. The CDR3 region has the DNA TGTGCCAGCAGCTTGGGGGCGGGCCTGAACACTGAAGCTTTCTTT.

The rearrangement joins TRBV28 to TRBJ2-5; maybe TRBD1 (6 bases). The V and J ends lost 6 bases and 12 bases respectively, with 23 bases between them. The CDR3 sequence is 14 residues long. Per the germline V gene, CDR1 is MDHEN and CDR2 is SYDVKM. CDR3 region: CASRSWDKEREKYF. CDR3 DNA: TGTGCCAGCAGATCCTGGGACAAGGAAAGGGAAAAGTACTTC.

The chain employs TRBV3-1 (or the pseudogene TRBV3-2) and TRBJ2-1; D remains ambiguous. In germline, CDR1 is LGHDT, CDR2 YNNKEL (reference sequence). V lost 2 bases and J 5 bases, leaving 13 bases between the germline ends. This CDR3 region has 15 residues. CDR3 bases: TGTGCCAGCAGCCAACATAATGTGTGGCACAATGAGCAGTTCTTC. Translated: CASSQHNVWHNEQFF.

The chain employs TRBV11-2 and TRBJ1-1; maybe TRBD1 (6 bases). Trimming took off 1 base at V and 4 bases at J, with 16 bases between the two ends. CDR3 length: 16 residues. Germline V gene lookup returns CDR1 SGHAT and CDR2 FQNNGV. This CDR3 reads CASSLGLRGAGTEAFF. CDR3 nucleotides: TGTGCCAGCAGCTTAGGTCTACGGGGGGCGGGCACTGAAGCTTTCTTT.

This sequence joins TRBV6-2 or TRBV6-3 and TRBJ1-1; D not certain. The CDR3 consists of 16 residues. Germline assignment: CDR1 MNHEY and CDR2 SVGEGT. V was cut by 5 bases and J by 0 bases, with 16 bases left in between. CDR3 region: CASSRPTISMNTEAFF. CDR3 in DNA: TGTGCCAGCAGTCGCCCTACAATTAGCATGAACACTGAAGCTTTCTTT.

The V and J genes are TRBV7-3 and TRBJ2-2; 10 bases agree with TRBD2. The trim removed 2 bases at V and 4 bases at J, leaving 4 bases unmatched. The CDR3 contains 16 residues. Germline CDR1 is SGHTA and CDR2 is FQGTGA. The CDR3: CASSLGLAGATGELFF. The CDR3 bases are TGTGCCAGCAGCTTAGGGCTAGCGGGGGCCACCGGGGAGCTGTTTTTT.

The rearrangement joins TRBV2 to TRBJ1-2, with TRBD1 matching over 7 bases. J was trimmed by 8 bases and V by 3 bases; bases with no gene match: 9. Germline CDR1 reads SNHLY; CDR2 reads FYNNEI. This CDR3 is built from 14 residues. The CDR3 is CASSDWDRAEGYTF. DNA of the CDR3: TGTGCCAGCAGTGACTGGGACAGAGCGGAGGGCTACACCTTC. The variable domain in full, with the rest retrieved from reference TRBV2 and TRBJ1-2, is EPEVTQTPSHQVTQMGQEVILRCVPISNHLYFYWYRQILGQKVEFLVSFYNNEISEKSEIFDDQFSVERPDGSNFTLKIRSTKLEDSAMYFCASSDWDRAEGYTFGSGTRLTVV.

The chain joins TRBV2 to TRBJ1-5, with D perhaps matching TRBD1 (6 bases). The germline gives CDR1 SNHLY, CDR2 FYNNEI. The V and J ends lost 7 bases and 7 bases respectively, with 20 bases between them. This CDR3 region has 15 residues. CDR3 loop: CASKPTEGVGQPQHF. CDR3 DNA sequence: TGTGCCAGCAAACCCACAGAGGGGGTCGGACAGCCCCAGCATTTT.

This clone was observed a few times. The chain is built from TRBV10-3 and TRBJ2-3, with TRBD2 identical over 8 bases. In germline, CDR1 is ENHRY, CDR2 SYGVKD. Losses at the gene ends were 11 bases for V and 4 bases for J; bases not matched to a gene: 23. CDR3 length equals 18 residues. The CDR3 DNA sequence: TGTGCCGCCCAAGGGGCGGGGGGCCTTTGGGCGGCATCAGATACGCAGTATTTT. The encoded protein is CAAQGAGGLWAASDTQYF.

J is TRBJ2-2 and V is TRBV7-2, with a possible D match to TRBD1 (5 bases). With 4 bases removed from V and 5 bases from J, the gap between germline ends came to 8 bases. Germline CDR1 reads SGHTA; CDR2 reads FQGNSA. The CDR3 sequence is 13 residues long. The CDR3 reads CASSSRQTGELFF. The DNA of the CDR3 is TGTGCCAGCAGCTCCCGACAGACCGGGGAGCTGTTTTTT.

The CDR3 loop reads CASSEIVGRRTTDTQYF. CDR3 sequence (DNA): TGTGCCAGCAGTGAAATTGTAGGACGGAGGACGACAGATACGCAGTATTTT. This chain links TRBV6-1 with TRBJ2-3; the D gene is possibly TRBD2 (5 bases). Trimming removed 2 bases from V and 3 bases from J, with 18 bases in between. Germline V lookup: CDR1 MNHNS, CDR2 SASEGT. The CDR3 sequence is 17 residues long.

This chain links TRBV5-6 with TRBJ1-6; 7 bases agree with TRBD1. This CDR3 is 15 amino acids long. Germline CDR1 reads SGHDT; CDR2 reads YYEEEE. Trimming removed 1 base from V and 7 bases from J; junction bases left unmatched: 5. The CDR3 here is CASSLYVTGNSPLHF. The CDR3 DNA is TGTGCCAGCAGCTTGTATGTGACAGGGAATTCACCCCTCCACTTT. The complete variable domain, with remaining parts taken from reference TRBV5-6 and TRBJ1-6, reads DAGVTQSPTHLIKTRGQQVTLRCSPKSGHDTVSWYQQALGQGPQFIFQYYEEEERQRGNFPDRFSGHQFPNYSSELNVNALLLGDSALYLCASSLYVTGNSPLHFGNGTRLTVT.

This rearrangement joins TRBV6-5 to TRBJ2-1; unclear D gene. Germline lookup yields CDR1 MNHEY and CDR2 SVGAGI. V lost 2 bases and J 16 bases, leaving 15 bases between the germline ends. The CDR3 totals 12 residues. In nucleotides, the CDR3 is TGTGCCAGCAGTTACAGTCCTACCCACTTATTCTTC. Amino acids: CASSYSPTHLFF.

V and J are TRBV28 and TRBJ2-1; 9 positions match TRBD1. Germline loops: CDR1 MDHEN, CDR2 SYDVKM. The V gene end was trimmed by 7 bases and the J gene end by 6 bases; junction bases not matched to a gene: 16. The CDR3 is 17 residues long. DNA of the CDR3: TGTGCCAGCACCCCTTTCGGTGGGACAGGGTGGCCCAATGAGCAGTTCTTC. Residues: CASTPFGGTGWPNEQFF.

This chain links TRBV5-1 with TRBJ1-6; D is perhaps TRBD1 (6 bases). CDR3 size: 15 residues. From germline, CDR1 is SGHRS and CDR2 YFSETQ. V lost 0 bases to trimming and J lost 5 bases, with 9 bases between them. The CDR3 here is CASSLDAGDNSPLHF. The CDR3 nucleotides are TGCGCCAGCAGCTTGGACGCAGGGGATAATTCACCCCTCCACTTT.

The CDR3 region is CASSSVGTSWDYNEQFF. DNA for the CDR3: TGTGCCAGCAGTTCCGTTGGGACTAGTTGGGACTACAATGAGCAGTTCTTC. The V and J genes are TRBV28 and TRBJ2-1; 8 positions match TRBD2. This CDR3 has 17 amino acids. Trimming removed 4 bases from V and 3 bases from J; junction bases left unmatched: 11. CDR1 is MDHEN and CDR2 is SYDVKM in the germline V gene.

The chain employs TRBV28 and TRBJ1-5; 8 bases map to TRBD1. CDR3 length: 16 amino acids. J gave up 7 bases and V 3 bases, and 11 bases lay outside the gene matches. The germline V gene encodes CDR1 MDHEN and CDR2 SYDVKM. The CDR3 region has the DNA TGTGCCAGCAGTTTCGGCGCAGGGGGCGCTGGGCAGCCCCAGCATTTT. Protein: CASSFGAGGAGQPQHF.